The clone carrying this TCR beta chain was recorded many times. Using its own MiXCR run on the reads, TCRdb lists one record per CDR3 protein. The data hold over 450,000 distinct CDR3 sequences, with about 11% observed a single time. The V and J ends lost 6 bases and 6 bases, in that order; junction bases with no gene match: 8. Germline assignment: CDR1 SEHNR and CDR2 FQNEAQ (reference sequence). The CDR3 sequence is 15 residues long. The data were taken from a study of T cell repertoires in cytomegalovirus infection. This TCR was sampled from a human donor in good health (CMV status not recorded). Some clones in this sample may be carry-over from other donors' samples. This rearrangement joins TRBV7-9 to TRBJ2-4, with TRBD1 matching over 10 bases. The specimen was PBMCs. The CDR3 here is CASRAGQGNLNIQYF. The DNA of the CDR3 is TGTGCCAGCAGGGCGGGACAGGGGAATCTAAACATTCAGTACTTC. The full variable domain, completed using reference TRBV7-9 and TRBJ2-4, is DTGVSQNPRHKITKRGQNVTFRCDPISEHNRLYWYRQTLGQGPEFLTYFQNEAQLEKSRLLSDRFSAERPKGSFSTLEIQRTEQGDSAMYLCASRAGQGNLNIQYFGAGTRLSVL.